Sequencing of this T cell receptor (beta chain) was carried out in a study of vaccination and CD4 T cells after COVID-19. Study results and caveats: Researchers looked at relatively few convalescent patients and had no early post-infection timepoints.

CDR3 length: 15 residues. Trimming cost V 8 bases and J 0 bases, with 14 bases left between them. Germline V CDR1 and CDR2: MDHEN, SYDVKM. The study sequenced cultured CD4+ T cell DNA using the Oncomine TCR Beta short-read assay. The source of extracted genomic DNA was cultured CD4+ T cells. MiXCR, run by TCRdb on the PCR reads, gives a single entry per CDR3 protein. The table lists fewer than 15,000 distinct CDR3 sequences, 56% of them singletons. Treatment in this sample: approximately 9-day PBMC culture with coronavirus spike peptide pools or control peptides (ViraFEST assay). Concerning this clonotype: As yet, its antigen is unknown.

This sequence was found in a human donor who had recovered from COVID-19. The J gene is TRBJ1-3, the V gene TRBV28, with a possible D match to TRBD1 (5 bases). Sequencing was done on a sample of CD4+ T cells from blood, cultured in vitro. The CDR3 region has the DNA TGTGCCAGCGGGGGGGGAGCCCTCTCTGGAAACACCATATATTTT. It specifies CASGGGALSGNTIYF.